Reported below is one TCR beta chain. This CDR3 comprises 16 residues. Per germline, CDR1 SGHDT and CDR2 YYEEEE. The junction had 7 bases not matched to a gene; V was cut back by 2 bases and J by 1 base. These data are taken from a study of control samples from healthy donors and cancer patients. Assay: immunoSEQ multiplex PCR; the TCRdb copy retains only in-frame clones and omits some. The data show roughly 89,000 clones, roughly 91% seen once. The sequenced material came from blood. The chain carries TRBV5-6 and TRBJ1-1, with 8 bases identical to TRBD1. This clonotype originated in a middle-aged man in good health. Written as DNA, the CDR3 is TGTGCCAGCAGCTTTGGGACAGGCATTGGGAACACTGAAGCTTTCTTT. Translating it yields CASSFGTGIGNTEAFF.